Following are 7 T cell receptor beta chains from one sample sequenced in a study of T cell repertoires in cytomegalovirus infection. TCRdb reprocessed the reads via MiXCR and lists one record per CDR3 protein. Of roughly 920,000 distinct CDR3 sequences listed, around 29% are singletons. These receptors have no identified antigens. The sequencing here drew on cultured CD8+ T cells from PBMCs, taken from culture after CMV antigen stimulation. These receptors were obtained from a human donor in good health (CMV status not recorded). Some clones in this sample may be carry-over from other donors' samples.

The V gene is TRBV4-1, the J gene TRBJ1-1; D is possibly TRBD1 (6 bases). Trimming left V 0 bases short and J 6 bases short, with 11 bases between. The germline V gene encodes CDR1 MGHRA and CDR2 YSYEKL. The CDR3 covers 14 residues. CDR3 amino acids: CASSQDTGRSEAFF. In DNA form, the CDR3 reads TGCGCCAGCAGCCAAGACACAGGGAGGTCTGAAGCTTTCTTT.

The chain employs TRBV11-3 and TRBJ2-2, with TRBD1 matching over 7 bases. Germline V gene data show CDR1 as SGHNT and CDR2 as YENEEA. Trimming took 5 bases from V and 7 from J; bases not matched to a gene: 10. The CDR3 extends over 15 amino acids. Here the CDR3 DNA reads TGTGCCAGCAGCACCCGACAGGGAATGGTCGGGGAGCTGTTTTTT. Encoded protein: CASSTRQGMVGELFF.

This clonotype has at least ten counts. The genes are TRBV7-2 and TRBJ2-7; 9 bases match TRBD1. With 5 bases clipped from V and 4 bases from J, the junction kept 12 bases outside the gene matches. Germline CDR1 and CDR2: SGHTA and FQGNSA. The length of the CDR3 is 16 residues. The CDR3 loop reads CASSTPTGGLPYEQYF. DNA of the CDR3: TGTGCCAGCAGCACCCCGACAGGGGGTCTCCCATACGAGCAGTACTTC.

This clonotype has more than one count but fewer than ten. This chain uses TRBV5-1 with TRBJ2-7; a possible D gene is TRBD1 (6 bases). Germline assignment: CDR1 SGHRS and CDR2 YFSETQ. With 4 bases removed from V and 4 bases from J, the gap between germline ends came to 15 bases. CDR3 size: 14 residues. CDR3 region: CASSAEDREYEQYF. The CDR3 DNA follows: TGCGCCAGCAGCGCCGAGGACAGAGAGTACGAGCAGTACTTC.

This clonotype was detected a few times. The chain links TRBV19 to TRBJ2-1; 10 bases agree with TRBD2. In germline, CDR1 is LNHDA, CDR2 SQIVND (reference sequence). V lost 3 bases to trimming and J lost 7 bases; unmatched junction nucleotides: 9. CDR3 size: 16 residues. The DNA of the CDR3 is TGTGCCAGTAGTATCCCCGCTAGCGGGGGCTTGAATGAGCAGTTCTTC. Encoded protein: CASSIPASGGLNEQFF.

The sample holds many counts of this clonotype. The rearrangement uses TRBV7-9 and TRBJ1-2; D perhaps matches TRBD1 (6 bases). Germline V gene sequence: CDR1 SEHNR, CDR2 FQNEAQ (reference sequence). V was cut by 1 base and J by 4 bases, with 16 bases left in between. This CDR3 contains 16 residues. CDR3 protein: CASSLVGQGTFYGYTF. The CDR3 region has the DNA TGTGCCAGCAGCTTAGTCGGTCAGGGGACTTTCTATGGCTACACCTTC.

This clonotype was counted many times. The rearrangement links TRBV6-1 to TRBJ1-1; the D is unclear. Germline values: CDR1 MNHNS, CDR2 SASEGT. CDR3 length equals 12 residues. The V end lost 4 bases, the J end lost 7 bases, and 10 bases lay between the germline ends. CDR3 protein: CASSGWLDEAFF. The CDR3 DNA reads TGTGCCAGCAGTGGGTGGTTAGATGAAGCTTTCTTT.